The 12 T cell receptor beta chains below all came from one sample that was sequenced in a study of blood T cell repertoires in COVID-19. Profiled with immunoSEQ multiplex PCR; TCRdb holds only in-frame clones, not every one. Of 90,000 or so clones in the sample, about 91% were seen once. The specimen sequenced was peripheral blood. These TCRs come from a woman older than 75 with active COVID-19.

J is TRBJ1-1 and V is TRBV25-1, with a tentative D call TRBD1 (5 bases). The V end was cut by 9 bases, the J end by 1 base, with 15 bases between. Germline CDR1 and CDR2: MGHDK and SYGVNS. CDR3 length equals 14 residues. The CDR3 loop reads CASSTAYENTEAFF. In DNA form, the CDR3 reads TGTGCCAGTTCGACAGCCTATGAGAACACTGAAGCTTTCTTT.

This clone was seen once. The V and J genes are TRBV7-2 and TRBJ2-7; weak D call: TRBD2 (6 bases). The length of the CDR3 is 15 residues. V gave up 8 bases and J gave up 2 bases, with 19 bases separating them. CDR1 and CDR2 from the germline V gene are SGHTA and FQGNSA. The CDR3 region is CASQLGAGRAYEQYF. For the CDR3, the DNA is TGTGCCAGCCAGTTGGGAGCGGGTAGGGCCTACGAGCAGTACTTC. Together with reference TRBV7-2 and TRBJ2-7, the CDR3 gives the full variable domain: GAGVSQSPSNKVTEKGKDVELRCDPISGHTALYWYRQSLGQGLEFLIYFQGNSAPDKSGLPSDRFSAERTGGSVSTLTIQRTQQEDSAVYLCASQLGAGRAYEQYFGPGTRLTVT.

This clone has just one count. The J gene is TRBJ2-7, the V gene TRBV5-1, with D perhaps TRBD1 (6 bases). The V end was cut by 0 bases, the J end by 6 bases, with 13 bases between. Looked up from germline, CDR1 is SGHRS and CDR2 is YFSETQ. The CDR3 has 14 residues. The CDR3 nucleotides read TGCGCCAGCAGCTTGGAAGGGGGAACTAGCGAGCAGTACTTC. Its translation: CASSLEGGTSEQYF.

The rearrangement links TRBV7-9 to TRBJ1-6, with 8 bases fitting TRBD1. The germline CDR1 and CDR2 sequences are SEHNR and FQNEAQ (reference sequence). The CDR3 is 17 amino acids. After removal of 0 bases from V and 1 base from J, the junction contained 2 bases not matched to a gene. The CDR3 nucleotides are TGTGCCAGCAGCTTAGCGACAGGGGCGTCCTATAATTCACCCCTCCACTTT. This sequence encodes CASSLATGASYNSPLHF.

In DNA form, the CDR3 reads TGTGCCAGTAGTCCCATTGACAGGTCCGGCGGGGAGCTGTTTTTT. Translation: CASSPIDRSGGELFF. The V call is TRBV19, the J call TRBJ2-2, with D possibly being TRBD1 (6 bases). The V end lost 5 bases, the J end lost 7 bases, and 17 bases lay between the germline ends. CDR3 length equals 15 residues. Germline V lookup: CDR1 LNHDA, CDR2 SQIVND (reference sequence).

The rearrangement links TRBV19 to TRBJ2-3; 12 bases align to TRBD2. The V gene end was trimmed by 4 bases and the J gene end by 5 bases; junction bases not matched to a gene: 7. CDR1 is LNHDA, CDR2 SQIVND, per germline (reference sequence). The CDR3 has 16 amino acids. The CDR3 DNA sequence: TGTGCCAGTAGTAGGAGACTAGCGGGAGCGGGAGATACGCAGTATTTT. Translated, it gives CASSRRLAGAGDTQYF.

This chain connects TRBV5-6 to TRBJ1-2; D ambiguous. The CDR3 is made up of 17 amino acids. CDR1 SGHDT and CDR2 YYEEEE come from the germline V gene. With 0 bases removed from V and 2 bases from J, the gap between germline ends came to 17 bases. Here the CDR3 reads CASSLDGRRARNYGYTF. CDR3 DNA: TGTGCCAGCAGCTTGGATGGCAGGCGGGCGCGAAACTATGGCTACACCTTC.

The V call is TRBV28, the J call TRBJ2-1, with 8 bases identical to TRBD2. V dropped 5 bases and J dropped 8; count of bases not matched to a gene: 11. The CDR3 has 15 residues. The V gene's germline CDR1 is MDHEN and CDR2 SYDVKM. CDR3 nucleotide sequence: TGTGCCAGCAGTACGGAGCGGGAGAGTCTGGATGAGCAGTTCTTC. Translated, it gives CASSTERESLDEQFF.

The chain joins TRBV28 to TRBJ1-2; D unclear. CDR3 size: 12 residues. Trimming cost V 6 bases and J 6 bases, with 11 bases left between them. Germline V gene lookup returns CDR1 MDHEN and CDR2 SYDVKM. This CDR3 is CASSERFNGYTF. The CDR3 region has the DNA TGTGCCAGCAGCGAGAGGTTCAATGGCTACACCTTC.

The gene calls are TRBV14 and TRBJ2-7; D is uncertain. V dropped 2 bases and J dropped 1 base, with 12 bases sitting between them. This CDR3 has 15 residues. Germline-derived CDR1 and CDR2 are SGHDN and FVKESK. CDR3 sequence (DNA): TGTGCCAGCAGCCAATATCTTTCCCTATCCTACGAGCAGTACTTC. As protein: CASSQYLSLSYEQYF.

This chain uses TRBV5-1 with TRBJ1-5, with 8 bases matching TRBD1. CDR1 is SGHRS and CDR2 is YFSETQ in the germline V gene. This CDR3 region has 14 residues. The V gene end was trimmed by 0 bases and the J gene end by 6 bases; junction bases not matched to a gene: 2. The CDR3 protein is CASSLGTGGQPQHF. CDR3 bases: TGCGCCAGCAGCTTGGGAACAGGGGGTCAGCCCCAGCATTTT.

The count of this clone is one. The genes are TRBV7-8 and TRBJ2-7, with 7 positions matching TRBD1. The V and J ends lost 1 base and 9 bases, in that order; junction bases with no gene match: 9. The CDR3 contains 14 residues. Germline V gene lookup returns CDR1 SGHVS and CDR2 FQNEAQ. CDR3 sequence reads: CASSLDKGALGQYF. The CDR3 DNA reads TGTGCCAGCAGCTTAGATAAGGGGGCGCTAGGGCAGTACTTC.